This T cell receptor (beta chain) was recovered during a study of Ad26.COV2.S vaccination and SARS-CoV-2 variants. Study context: Dosing was one shot or two shots 56 days apart.

Notes on this clone: Its cognate antigen is unknown.

Germline CDR1 is SGHTA and CDR2 is FQGTGA. The CDR3 contains 13 residues. Trimming removed 5 bases at V and 3 bases at J, with 11 bases between. Treatment indicated: around 19 received Ad26.COV2.S at low or high dose, single or two shots; a few received placebo; per-sample allocation not given. The study sampled participants on day 63 after the first vaccine or placebo injection. Study conclusions and caveats: Reportedly, spike-specific CD8+ and CD4+ T cell responses achieved substantial breadth once vaccination had taken place. Measurements of TCR breadth and depth may have given underestimates of the total T cell responses. Those who received the vaccine showed greater spike-specific TCR breadth than those given placebo.

Clones were read by immunoSEQ multiplex PCR, and TCRdb kept only the in-frame ones, dropping some. The sample includes 350,000 to 600,000 clones, 80% to 90% of them seen just once. Sequencing was performed on peripheral blood, taken in a trial of Ad26.COV2.S vaccine versus placebo. This clonotype was sampled from a person aged 18 to 65 who received the Ad26.COV2.S COVID-19 vaccine or a placebo. V and J are TRBV7-3 and TRBJ2-7; D remains ambiguous. CDR3 sequence: CASSPGSDYEQYF. In DNA, the CDR3 is TGTGCCAGCAGCCCTGGATCTGACTACGAGCAGTACTTC.